The T cell receptor beta chain under discussion was sequenced for a study of CD8+CD57+ T cells in acquired aplastic anemia. Across the study: Sorted cells (CD4+ and CD8+) yielded DNA amounts that averaged approximately 2.9 ug. Study outcomes and limitations: Statistical testing detected no significant gap in CD8+ Simpson's diversity between patients and controls.

J lost 9 bases, V lost 6 bases, and 11 bases had no gene match. CDR3 length equals 14 residues. Germline CDR1 reads SQVTM; CDR2 reads ANQGSEA. This clonotype was detected once. Its antigen is unknown. Profiling of TCR beta VDJ combinations and CDR3 sequences used genomic DNA as template. Using its own MiXCR run on the reads, TCRdb lists one record per CDR3 protein. Here the sample spans about 190,000 distinct CDR3 sequences, roughly half being singletons. Input material: sorted CD4+, CD8+, or CD8+CD57+ T cells (not recorded which) from PBMCs. The TCR was taken from a human donor in good health, serving as a control. V gene TRBV29-1 combines with J gene TRBJ2-1; 10 bases are shared with TRBD2. The CDR3 spells CSVQRGGVSGEQFF. CDR3 DNA: TGCAGCGTGCAGCGGGGGGGCGTTTCTGGTGAGCAGTTCTTC.